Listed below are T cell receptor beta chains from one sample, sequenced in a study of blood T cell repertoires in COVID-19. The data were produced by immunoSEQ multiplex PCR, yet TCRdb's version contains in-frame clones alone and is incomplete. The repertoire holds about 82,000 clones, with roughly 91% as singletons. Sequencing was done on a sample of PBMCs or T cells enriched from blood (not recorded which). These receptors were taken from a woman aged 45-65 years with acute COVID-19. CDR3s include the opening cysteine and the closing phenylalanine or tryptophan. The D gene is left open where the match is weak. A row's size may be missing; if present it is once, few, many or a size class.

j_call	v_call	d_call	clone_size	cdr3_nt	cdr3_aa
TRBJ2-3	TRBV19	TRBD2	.	TGTGCCAGTAGCACCCGGGGACTACCCTACACAGATACGCAGTATTTT	CASSTRGLPYTDTQYF
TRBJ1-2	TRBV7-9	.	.	TGTGCCAGCAGCTTAGCGGTGGCGCGGGGGGACGGCTACACCTTC	CASSLAVARGDGYTF
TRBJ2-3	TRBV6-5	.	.	TGTGCCAGCAGCCAAGGGGGGGCTTCGACAGATACGCAGTATTTT	CASSQGGASTDTQYF
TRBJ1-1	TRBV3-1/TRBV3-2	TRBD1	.	TGTGCCAGCAGCCAAGACCCGGACAGGGTAGGGGCTTTCTTT	CASSQDPDRVGAFF
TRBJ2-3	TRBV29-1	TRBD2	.	TGCAGCGTTGAAGACTTCCGGACTAGCGAGAAAGATACGCAGTATTTT	CSVEDFRTSEKDTQYF
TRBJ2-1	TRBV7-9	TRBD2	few	TGTGCCAGCAGCTCCAATAGCGGGAGGCCTCACAATGAGCAGTTCTTC	CASSSNSGRPHNEQFF
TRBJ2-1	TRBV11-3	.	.	TGTGCCAGCAGCTTAGTCAGAGAGCAGTTCTTC	CASSLVREQFF
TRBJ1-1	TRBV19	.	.	TGTGCCAGTAGTCCCGCCGGGACAACCGGGAACACTGAAGCTTTCTTT	CASSPAGTTGNTEAFF
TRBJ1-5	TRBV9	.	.	TGTGCCAGCAGCGTATCAGGGGCTAGCAATCAGCCCCAGCATTTT	CASSVSGASNQPQHF
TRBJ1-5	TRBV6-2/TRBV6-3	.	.	TGTGCCAGCAGCCGTCGGGGGGATCAGCCCCAGCATTTT	CASSRRGDQPQHF
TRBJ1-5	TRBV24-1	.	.	TGTGCCACCAGTGATAGCACGGGGGACCCCCTTAGTCAGCCCCAGCATTTT	CATSDSTGDPLSQPQHF
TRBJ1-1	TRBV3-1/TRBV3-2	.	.	TGTGCCAGCACCCGAGGACAAATGAACACTGAAGCTTTCTTT	CASTRGQMNTEAFF
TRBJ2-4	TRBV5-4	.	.	TGTGCCAGCAGTTCCAGGGGCAAAAACATTCAGTACTTC	CASSSRGKNIQYF
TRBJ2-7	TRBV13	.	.	TGTGCCAGCGGGACACTCTACGAGCAGTACTTC	CASGTLYEQYF
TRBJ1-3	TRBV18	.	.	TGTGCCAGCTCACCACCTCACAGGGCGAACACCATATATTTT	CASSPPHRANTIYF
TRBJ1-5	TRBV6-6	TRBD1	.	TGTGCCAGCAGTTACACCAGGGGGTATCAGCCCCAGCATTTT	CASSYTRGYQPQHF
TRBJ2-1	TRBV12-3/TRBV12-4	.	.	TGTGCCAGCAGTTTCGGTCATGGGCAGTATTGGTTCTTC	CASSFGHGQYWFF
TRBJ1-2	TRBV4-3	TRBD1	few	TGCGCCAGCAGCCAAAATAGGGACAGGCCTAACTATGGCTACACCTTC	CASSQNRDRPNYGYTF
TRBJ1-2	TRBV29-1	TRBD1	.	TGCAGCCTTTTTTTTTCAGGGGGCGCTAACTATGGCTACACCTTC	CSLFFSGGANYGYTF
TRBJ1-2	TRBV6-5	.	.	TGTGCCAGCAGTTCGTCCTCCGGCTACACCTTC	CASSSSSGYTF
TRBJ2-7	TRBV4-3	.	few	TGCGCCAGCAGCTCCCATTCTGGGGCGGGAAGACTTTACGAGCAGTACTTC	CASSSHSGAGRLYEQYF
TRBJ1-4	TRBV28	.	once	TGTGCCAGCAGTCAGATTGCAACTAATGAAAAACTGTTTTTT	CASSQIATNEKLFF
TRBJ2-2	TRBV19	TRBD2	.	TGTGCCAGTAGTATAGATCATATAGGTATAGGACTAGCGGGAGGGACCGGGGAGCTGTTTTTT	CASSIDHIGIGLAGGTGELFF
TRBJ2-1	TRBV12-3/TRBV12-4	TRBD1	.	TGTGCCAGCAGGCGGGACAGGGGAACTGAGCAGTTCTTC	CASRRDRGTEQFF
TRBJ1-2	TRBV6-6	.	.	TGTGCCAGCACCGAGGTGGAGGTGAACTATGGCTACACCTTC	CASTEVEVNYGYTF
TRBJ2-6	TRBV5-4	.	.	TGTGCCAGCAGCACCGACAGGCTGGCTGGGGCCAACGTCCTGACTTTC	CASSTDRLAGANVLTF
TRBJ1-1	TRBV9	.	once	TGTGCCAGCAGCGCCTCGGTGGACACTGAAGCTTTCTTT	CASSASVDTEAFF
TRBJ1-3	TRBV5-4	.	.	TGTGCCAGCACCCCTCGAGAGGGCTCTGGAAACACCATATATTTT	CASTPREGSGNTIYF
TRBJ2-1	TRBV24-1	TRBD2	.	TGTGCCACCAGTGTTAGCGGGAGGAGATCCTACAATGAGCAGTTCTTC	CATSVSGRRSYNEQFF
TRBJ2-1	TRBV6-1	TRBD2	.	TGTGCCAGCAGTGAACGAGGAATGGGACTAGCGGGAGTAGTTGAGCAGTTCTTC	CASSERGMGLAGVVEQFF
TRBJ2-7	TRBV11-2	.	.	TGTGCCAGCAGCAGTAGGGGGATCTCCTACGAGCAGTACTTC	CASSSRGISYEQYF
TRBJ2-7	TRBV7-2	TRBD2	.	TGTGCCAGCAGCTTAAGCCAATCGACTAGCGGGATCTACGAGCAGTACTTC	CASSLSQSTSGIYEQYF
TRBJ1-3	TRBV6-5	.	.	TGTGCCAGCAGTTACGCGGACAGTTCCGGAAACACCATATATTTT	CASSYADSSGNTIYF
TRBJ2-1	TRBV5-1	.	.	TGCGCCAGCAGCTTGTTCAGGGATGCTGATGAGCAGTTCTTC	CASSLFRDADEQFF
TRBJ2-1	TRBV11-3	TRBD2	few	TGTGCCAGCAGCCCTAACAGCGGGAGTTATGAGCAGTTCTTC	CASSPNSGSYEQFF
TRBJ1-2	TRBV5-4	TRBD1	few	TGTGCCAGCAGCTACGACAGGGTTGGTGGCTACACCTTC	CASSYDRVGGYTF
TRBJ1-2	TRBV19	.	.	TGTGCCAGTAGTGCAGCGGGACAAATTAACTATGGCTACACCTTC	CASSAAGQINYGYTF
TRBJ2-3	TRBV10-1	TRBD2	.	TGCGCCAGCAGTACAGGGACTAGCGGGGACTTGGATACGCAGTATTTT	CASSTGTSGDLDTQYF
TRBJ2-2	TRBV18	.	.	TGTGCCAGCTCACCAGGAGTCACCGGGACAAATACCGGGGAGCTGTTTTTT	CASSPGVTGTNTGELFF
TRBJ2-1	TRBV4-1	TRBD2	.	TGCGCCAGCAGCCTTATGGGGGGGAATGAGCAGTTCTTC	CASSLMGGNEQFF
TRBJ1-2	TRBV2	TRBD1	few	TGTGCCAGCAGTCAACAGGGGGGGAATGGCTACACCTTC	CASSQQGGNGYTF
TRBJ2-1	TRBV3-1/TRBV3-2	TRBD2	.	TGTGCCAGCAGCCCGACTAGCGGGAAAACCTACAATGAGCAGTTCTTC	CASSPTSGKTYNEQFF
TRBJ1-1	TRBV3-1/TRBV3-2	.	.	TGTGCCAGCAGCCAAGGCTGGACTTCGAACACTGAAGCTTTCTTT	CASSQGWTSNTEAFF
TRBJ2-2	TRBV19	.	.	TGTGCCAGTATATCACTGGCGAACACCGGGGAGCTGTTTTTT	CASISLANTGELFF
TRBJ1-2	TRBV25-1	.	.	TGTGCCAGCACCTCAGGGGTGGGTGGCTACACCTTC	CASTSGVGGYTF
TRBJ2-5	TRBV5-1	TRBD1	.	TGCGCCAGCAGCTTTCAGGGGGAAGAGACCCAGTACTTC	CASSFQGEETQYF
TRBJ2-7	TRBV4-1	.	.	TGCGCCAGCAGCCAAGACCCCCCATCCGGGAGTGGTCGTTACGAGCAGTACTTC	CASSQDPPSGSGRYEQYF
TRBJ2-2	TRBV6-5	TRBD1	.	TGTGCCAGCAGTTACAGGGGGCCCACCGGGGAGCTGTTTTTT	CASSYRGPTGELFF
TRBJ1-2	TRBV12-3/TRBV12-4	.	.	TGTGCCAGCAGTTTAGGGCAGTCCTATGGCTACACCTTC	CASSLGQSYGYTF
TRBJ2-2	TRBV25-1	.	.	TGTGCCAGCAGTGAATACGGCACCGGGGAGCTGTTTTTT	CASSEYGTGELFF
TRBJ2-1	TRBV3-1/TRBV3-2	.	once	TGTGCCAGCAGCCCAAAGGAGGGGACTGATGAGCAGTTCTTC	CASSPKEGTDEQFF
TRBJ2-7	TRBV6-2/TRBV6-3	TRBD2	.	TGTGCCAGCAGCCGTGGACTAGCGGGCACCTACGAGCAGTACTTC	CASSRGLAGTYEQYF
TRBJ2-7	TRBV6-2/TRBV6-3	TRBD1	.	TGTGCCAGCAGTTACTTCCGGGACAGGGGGCCAGACGAGCAGTACTTC	CASSYFRDRGPDEQYF
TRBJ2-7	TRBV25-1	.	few	TGTGCCAGCAGTGATGGACTCGACTCCTATCTTACCTACGAGCAGTACTTC	CASSDGLDSYLTYEQYF
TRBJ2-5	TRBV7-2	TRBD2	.	TGTGCCAGCAGCTTCTTCCTAGCGGAACAAGAGACCCAGTACTTC	CASSFFLAEQETQYF